Described below is a single T cell receptor beta chain sequence and its context. It lacks a known antigen. Within one base of it there is no much larger clone, and no base qualities were kept. TCRbeta CDR3 regions were amplified from genomic DNA using the immunoSEQ Assay, a bias-controlled multiplex PCR. From the authors' description of their analysis: Nucleated cell counts per sample were estimated from amplification of reference gene primers within the assay. To quantify the absolute abundance of each unique TCRbeta CDR3 rearrangement, sequence reads were collapsed and filtered. For each sample, productive Simpson clonality was calculated as the square root of Simpson's diversity index across productive rearrangements. The table was pulled from immuneACCESS by TCRdb, which kept in-frame rearrangements only. Such tables lose some clones; where checked, under half of the loss comes from unresolved V genes, and the rest has no known cause. V and J calls and clone size are given by that table; D and trimming were obtained from the DNA. The sample data list about 530,000 clones, and approximately 91% of these were observed just once. The biggest ten clones account for less than 9.5% of the sample.

This entry comes from a study of blood T cell repertoires in COVID-19 (dated by TCRdb to about 2020). For the wider study: Samples covering the acute and convalescent phases of COVID-19 were provided by collaborators in the United States, Italy and Spain. The material from the prospective study consisted of cDNA or gDNA derived from T cells, B-cell-depleted T cells, or PBMCs. Deeply sampled blood TCRbeta repertoires from subjects exposed to, actively infected with, or recovered from COVID-19 were included in the dataset. A freely available public database, intended as a resource for researchers studying the immune response to SARS-CoV-2, is where the repertoires were released. Samples came from the ongoing ImmuneRACE study (first 160 participants) plus 1,254 subjects from 6 global collaborators. Sample metadata almost always included a de-identified subject ID, COVID-19 status, age in years and sex. Where available, HLA class I and class II types were obtained from metadata supplied by the sample provider rather than from assay-based typing. The research as a whole found: How much clinical and demographic metadata was included differed by source and by participant, and the metadata was provided uncurated.

One collaborating source in Seattle enrolled patients while the patients were actively infected and followed the patients over time throughout the course of disease. The collaborating institutions used their own protocols to collect whole blood in K2EDTA tubes. For TCRbeta analysis, collaborators shipped samples in one of three forms: frozen whole blood, isolated PBMCs, or DNA extracted from either of those sample types. After removal of 5 bases from V and 8 bases from J, the junction retains 0 bases not matched to a gene. The germline V gene specifies MNHEY as CDR1 and SVGAGI as CDR2. From the cysteine through the phenylalanine, the CDR3 covers 11 amino acids. CDR3 DNA is the only sequence kept; it has 33 bases, read in frame from the first base.

This sequence originates from a woman aged 45-65 years with COVID-19, enrolled during active disease. The sequence joins TRBV6-5 to TRBJ1-2, and 9 bases in between align with TRBD1. Sample: peripheral blood. The nucleotides are TGTGCCAGCAGTACAGGGGGCGGCTACACCTTC. Its translation is CASSTGGGYTF.